This is a list of T cell receptor beta chains from one sample in a study of vaccination and CD4 T cells after COVID-19. One entry per CDR3 protein results from TCRdb running MiXCR on the PCR reads. The sample lists some 21,000 distinct CDR3 sequences, under 60% occurring once. This specimen consisted of CD4+ T cells from blood, obtained before SARS-CoV-2 vaccination. The receptor set was obtained from a human donor who had recovered from COVID-19. Each CDR3 is given with its conserved first and last residue. The D gene is left open where the match is weak. Clone size, where shown, is once, few, many, or a class for clones that have expanded.

>TRBJ2-5|TRBV24-1|few|14|.
CATSDRGSQETQYF
TGTGCCACCAGTGACCGCGGCAGCCAAGAGACCCAGTACTTC
>TRBJ1-1|TRBV20-1|.|14|.
CSAENRADGTEAFF
TGCAGTGCGGAAAACAGGGCGGACGGCACTGAAGCTTTCTTT
>TRBJ1-1|TRBV6-5|few|13|.
CASSYSGGTEAFF
TGTGCCAGCAGTTACTCAGGGGGCACTGAAGCTTTCTTT
>TRBJ1-5|TRBV6-1|.|13|TRBD1
CASGRQGDQPQHF
TGTGCCAGCGGTAGACAGGGGGATCAGCCCCAGCATTTT
>TRBJ1-6|TRBV6-1|few|13|.
CASRRDRNSPLHF
TGTGCCAGCAGACGGGACCGCAATTCACCCCTCCACTTT
>TRBJ2-3|TRBV6-5|.|14|.
CASSYGWGTDTQYF
TGTGCCAGCAGTTACGGGTGGGGCACAGATACGCAGTATTTT
>TRBJ2-2|TRBV7-2|few|16|.
CASSLFGSWDTGELFF
TGTGCCAGCAGCTTATTTGGTAGCTGGGACACCGGGGAGCTGTTTTTT
>TRBJ2-5|TRBV6-2/TRBV6-3|.|14|TRBD2
CASSSSGMSETQYF
TGTGCCAGCAGTTCGAGCGGGATGTCGGAGACCCAGTACTTC
>TRBJ2-3|TRBV27|.|15|.
CASRLGITSTDTQYF
TGTGCCAGCAGACTAGGTATAACTAGCACAGATACGCAGTATTTT
>TRBJ2-7|TRBV19|once|14|.
CASSIVGNSYEQYF
TGTGCCAGTAGTATAGTCGGAAACTCCTACGAGCAGTACTTC
>TRBJ2-5|TRBV7-2|.|13|.
CASRRGIRETQYF
TGTGCCAGCCGAAGAGGAATTCGAGAGACCCAGTACTTC
>TRBJ1-1|TRBV6-1|.|16|TRBD1
CASSEERQGRGTEAFF
TGTGCCAGCAGTGAAGAACGACAGGGAAGAGGCACTGAAGCTTTCTTT
>TRBJ1-3|TRBV7-2|.|17|.
CASSLVQVGGAGNTIYF
TGTGCCAGCAGCTTAGTTCAGGTCGGTGGCGCTGGAAACACCATATATTTT
>TRBJ2-5|TRBV7-6|.|13|.
CASSPRRGETQYF
TGTGCCAGCAGCCCACGCCGGGGAGAGACCCAGTACTTC
>TRBJ2-1|TRBV19|.|15|.
CASSIGRGNYNEQFF
TGTGCCAGTAGTATCGGTAGGGGAAATTACAATGAGCAGTTCTTC
>TRBJ2-1|TRBV20-1|once|15|.
CSARATRISHNEQFF
TGCAGTGCTAGAGCGACTCGTATCTCCCACAATGAGCAGTTCTTC
>TRBJ2-3|TRBV7-9|few|17|TRBD1
CASSSGTGRGALNTQYF
TGTGCCAGCAGTTCCGGGACAGGGCGAGGGGCTCTAAATACGCAGTATTTT
>TRBJ1-5|TRBV21-1|.|16|.
CASSKRGFRKARPQHF
TGTGCCAGCAGCAAAAGAGGATTTAGGAAGGCCAGGCCCCAGCATTTT
>TRBJ2-5|TRBV5-1|.|16|TRBD2
CASSLDAGRAPETQYF
TGCGCCAGCAGCTTGGATGCCGGGAGGGCCCCGGAGACCCAGTACTTC
>TRBJ2-3|TRBV2|few|13|.
CARVRWTDSRQYF
TGTGCCAGAGTAAGGTGGACAGACAGCCGACAGTATTTT
>TRBJ2-2|TRBV20-1|.|15|TRBD2
CSARTSGSGAGELFF
TGCAGTGCCAGAACTAGCGGGAGTGGGGCCGGGGAGCTGTTTTTT
>TRBJ2-2|TRBV7-6|.|17|TRBD2
CASSLGLAGVNTGELFF
TGTGCCAGCAGCTTAGGACTAGCGGGAGTAAACACCGGGGAGCTGTTTTTT
>TRBJ1-5|TRBV6-1|few|13|.
CASSISSGQPQHF
TGTGCCAGCAGTATAAGTTCGGGTCAGCCCCAGCATTTT
>TRBJ2-3|TRBV24-1|.|18|TRBD1
CATSDSYGGDRGTDTQYF
TGTGCCACCAGTGATTCCTACGGCGGGGACAGGGGCACAGATACGCAGTATTTT
>TRBJ2-2|TRBV19|few|18|TRBD2
CASSTLGLAGANTGELFF
TGTGCCAGTAGTACTCTGGGACTAGCGGGAGCAAACACCGGGGAGCTGTTTTTT
>TRBJ2-7|TRBV27|.|15|TRBD1
CASSFSGQGKYEQYF
TGTGCCAGCAGTTTTTCGGGACAGGGCAAATACGAGCAGTACTTC
>TRBJ2-7|TRBV6-5|once|15|TRBD2
CASSYSGGSSYEQYF
TGTGCTAGCAGTTACTCGGGCGGGAGCTCCTACGAGCAGTACTTC
>TRBJ1-1|TRBV12-3/TRBV12-4|.|13|.
CASSLGEGTEAFF
TGTGCCAGCAGTTTAGGTGAAGGCACTGAAGCTTTCTTT
>TRBJ2-7|TRBV7-2|.|10|.
CASSAQGKYF
TGTGCCAGCAGCGCTCAGGGGAAGTACTTC
>TRBJ2-3|TRBV6-1|.|14|.
CASSGLASTDTQYF
TGTGCCAGCAGTGGGCTAGCTAGCACAGATACGCAGTATTTT
>TRBJ2-7|TRBV7-9|.|14|TRBD1
CASSLTGDSYEQYF
TGTGCCAGCAGCTTAACAGGGGACTCCTACGAGCAGTACTTC
>TRBJ1-6|TRBV20-1|.|11|.
CSARSGSPLHF
TGCAGTGCTAGGAGTGGTTCACCCCTCCACTTT
>TRBJ2-7|TRBV11-1|.|15|.
CASSLGDTLSYEQYF
TGTGCCAGCAGCTTAGGGGACACCCTCTCCTACGAGCAGTACTTC
>TRBJ1-1|TRBV20-1|few|15|.
CSARVPGAGGTEAFF
TGCAGTGCTAGGGTGCCAGGGGCCGGAGGCACTGAAGCTTTCTTT
>TRBJ2-3|TRBV27|.|15|TRBD1
CASSPRTGGTDTQYF
TGTGCCAGCAGTCCCAGGACAGGGGGGACGGATACGCAGTATTTT
>TRBJ2-5|TRBV24-1|.|15|TRBD1
CATSDRQTGGETQYF
TGTGCCACCAGTGACCGACAGACAGGGGGTGAGACCCAGTACTTC
>TRBJ2-5|TRBV7-2|.|14|.
CASSAPAREETQYF
TGTGCCAGCAGCGCGCCAGCGCGAGAAGAGACCCAGTACTTC
>TRBJ1-6|TRBV7-9|.|15|.
CASSLGGLGNSPLHF
TGTGCCAGCAGCTTAGGAGGGCTTGGGAATTCACCCCTCCACTTT
>TRBJ2-4|TRBV7-2|.|16|.
CASSLAAGIAKNIQYF
TGTGCCAGCAGCTTAGCTGCAGGGATAGCCAAAAACATTCAGTACTTC
>TRBJ2-7|TRBV7-2|.|15|TRBD2
CASSLAAGGAYEQYF
TGTGCCAGCAGCTTAGCGGCGGGGGGCGCCTACGAGCAGTACTTC
>TRBJ1-2|TRBV27|few|14|.
CASSTGILNYGYTF
TGTGCCAGCAGTACAGGAATTTTAAACTATGGCTACACCTTC
>TRBJ2-1|TRBV6-5|.|15|.
CASSSNGAGLNEQFF
TGTGCCAGCAGTTCTAACGGCGCAGGGCTCAATGAGCAGTTCTTC
>TRBJ2-7|TRBV20-1|.|14|.
CSARFPRGGSEQYF
TGCAGTGCTAGGTTCCCGAGGGGGGGCTCCGAGCAGTACTTC
>TRBJ2-1|TRBV6-1|.|12|.
CASSEAGPEQFF
TGTGCCAGCAGTGAAGCGGGGCCTGAGCAGTTCTTC
>TRBJ2-3|TRBV2|.|18|TRBD2
CAISTSGRFGGSTDTQYF
TGTGCCATCAGTACTAGCGGGAGGTTTGGGGGATCCACAGATACGCAGTATTTT
>TRBJ1-6|TRBV2|.|13|TRBD1
CATGTGDYSPLHF
TGTGCCACCGGGACAGGGGACTATTCACCCCTCCACTTT
>TRBJ1-1|TRBV7-6|.|13|.
CASSSQDDTEAFF
TGTGCCAGCAGCTCCCAGGACGATACTGAAGCTTTCTTT
>TRBJ2-3|TRBV20-1|.|15|TRBD2
CSARDPSGRLNTQYF
TGCAGTGCTAGAGACCCTAGCGGGAGGTTAAATACGCAGTATTTT
>TRBJ2-6|TRBV30|.|13|.
CAWSPGGANVLTF
TGTGCCTGGAGTCCCGGGGGGGCCAACGTCCTGACTTTC
>TRBJ2-7|TRBV6-1|.|12|.
CASTGLPYEQYF
TGTGCCAGCACGGGGCTCCCCTACGAGCAGTACTTC
>TRBJ1-6|TRBV20-1|few|16|.
CSASTQGFFIDSPLHF
TGCAGTGCTAGTACCCAGGGCTTCTTTATTGATTCACCCCTCCACTTT
>TRBJ2-7|TRBV30|once|15|.
CAWSGGFGAAYEQYF
TGTGCCTGGAGCGGAGGTTTCGGGGCTGCCTACGAGCAGTACTTC
>TRBJ1-1|TRBV18|.|13|.
CASSPEANTEAFF
TGTGCCAGCTCGCCAGAGGCGAACACTGAAGCTTTCTTT
>TRBJ1-5|TRBV27|few|14|TRBD1
CASRPGQGPQPQHF
TGTGCCAGCAGGCCGGGACAGGGCCCTCAGCCCCAGCATTTT
>TRBJ1-1|TRBV6-5|once|14|.
CASSYRGEETEAFF
TGTGCCAGCAGTTACCGGGGCGAGGAGACTGAAGCTTTCTTT
>TRBJ1-6|TRBV14|.|16|TRBD1
CASSQTGQIYNSPLHF
TGTGCCAGCAGCCAAACGGGACAGATCTATAATTCACCCCTCCACTTT
>TRBJ2-1|TRBV6-1|.|14|.
CATFPLASRGEQFF
TGTGCCACCTTCCCTCTGGCGAGTAGGGGTGAGCAGTTCTTC
>TRBJ1-5|TRBV28|.|14|TRBD1
CASSPGGSIQPQHF
TGTGCCAGCAGCCCAGGGGGGTCGATTCAGCCCCAGCATTTT
>TRBJ2-1|TRBV7-3|.|15|TRBD2
CASSLGASGSYEQFF
TGTGCCAGCAGCCTTGGGGCTAGCGGGAGCTATGAGCAGTTCTTC
>TRBJ2-5|TRBV7-2|.|15|TRBD2
CASSLALGLAETQYF
TGTGCCAGCAGCTTAGCGCTGGGACTAGCAGAGACCCAGTACTTC